This passage covers 14 T cell receptor beta chains from one sample sequenced in a study of cytomegalovirus exposure and HLA in healthy donors. The PCR used 60 Vbeta and 13 Jbeta primers. Produced via immunoSEQ multiplex PCR; TCRdb's table is partial and in-frame only. The table includes tens of thousands of clones, about 81% detected once. Material for sequencing was PBMCs. The receptors derive from a woman between 35 and 50 years old in good health and CMV-seropositive.

This sequence joins TRBV30 and TRBJ2-5; TRBD2 aligns across 9 bases. V was clipped by 0 bases and J by 1 base; unmatched bases: 3. Germline loops: CDR1 GTSNPN, CDR2 SVGIG (reference sequence). There are 15 residues in the CDR3. This chain's CDR3 is CAWSVNSGSQETQYF. The CDR3 DNA follows: TGTGCCTGGAGTGTGAATAGCGGGAGCCAAGAGACCCAGTACTTC.

The chain joins TRBV5-1 to TRBJ1-2; D gene uncertain. The CDR3 loop spans 14 amino acids. The V gene lost 2 bases and the J gene lost 0 bases, with 8 bases spanning the gap. The germline CDR1 and CDR2 sequences are SGHRS and YFSETQ. The DNA for the CDR3 is TGCGCCAGCAGCTTAGACATAACTAACTATGGCTACACCTTC. This codes for CASSLDITNYGYTF.

This clone was observed a few times. The chain has TRBV2 and TRBJ1-4, with D possibly TRBD1 on 5 matching bases. V was shortened by 4 bases and J by 6 bases, with 9 bases between the two germline ends. This CDR3 is 13 amino acids long. The germline gives CDR1 SNHLY, CDR2 FYNNEI. The CDR3, as DNA: TGTGCCAGCAGTGGCTCGGGGGATGAAAAACTGTTTTTT. Translating gives CASSGSGDEKLFF.

This chain joins TRBV6-6 and TRBJ1-2, with 9 bases fitting TRBD1. This CDR3 is 14 amino acids long. V shed 6 bases and J 6 bases; nucleotides not matched to a gene: 8. Germline loops: CDR1 MNHNY, CDR2 SVGAGI (reference sequence). The CDR3 reads CASSTGTGLNGYTF. The DNA of the CDR3 is TGTGCCAGCAGCACCGGGACAGGGCTAAATGGCTACACCTTC.

The chain uses TRBV4-1 and TRBJ1-5, with D maybe TRBD1 (6 bases). Germline values: CDR1 MGHRA, CDR2 YSYEKL. The CDR3 covers 16 residues. V gave up 0 bases and J gave up 5 bases, with 14 bases separating them. The CDR3 DNA sequence: TGCGCCAGCAGCCAAGATACAGGACAGCCCCATCAGCCCCAGCATTTT. This sequence encodes CASSQDTGQPHQPQHF.

This clone appeared once. The chain is built from TRBV19 and TRBJ2-3; 10 bases match TRBD2. Germline lookup yields CDR1 LNHDA and CDR2 SQIVND (reference sequence). V was clipped by 6 bases and J by 4 bases; unmatched bases: 4. There are 14 residues in the CDR3. The CDR3 region is CASRSSGGADTQYF. The CDR3 DNA reads TGTGCCAGTAGATCTAGCGGGGGAGCAGATACGCAGTATTTT.

V usage is TRBV6-1 and J usage is TRBJ2-2; D possibly corresponds to TRBD1 (6 bases). CDR3 length equals 16 residues. V lost 2 bases, J lost 6 bases, and 16 bases lay in between. Germline CDR1 and CDR2: MNHNS and SASEGT. CDR3 amino acids: CASSEIRGEGPGELFF. CDR3 DNA: TGTGCCAGCAGTGAAATCAGGGGCGAGGGTCCCGGGGAGCTGTTTTTT.

The rearrangement links TRBV7-6 to TRBJ2-1; 8 bases agree with TRBD2. CDR1 and CDR2 (germline): SGHVS, FNYEAQ. V was clipped by 3 bases and J by 8 bases; unmatched bases: 9. There are 15 residues in the CDR3. CDR3 in DNA: TGTGCCAGCAGCTTTAGAGTAGCGGGGTTCGATGAGCAGTTCTTC. This codes for CASSFRVAGFDEQFF.

The chain combines TRBV6-5 with TRBJ2-7; 12 nucleotides line up with TRBD1. The length of the CDR3 is 14 residues. The J segment lost 6 bases and the V segment lost 5 bases, leaving 5 bases of the junction unmatched. Germline-derived CDR1 and CDR2 are MNHEY and SVGAGI. The CDR3 DNA reads as TGTGCCAGCAGTGGGGACAGGGGGCTTATCGAGCAGTACTTC. This codes for CASSGDRGLIEQYF.

This rearrangement joins TRBV5-1 to TRBJ2-2, with TRBD1 identical over 10 bases. The CDR3 has 14 amino acids. Germline assignment: CDR1 SGHRS and CDR2 YFSETQ. V lost 4 bases, J lost 7 bases, and 4 bases stayed unmatched. CDR3 DNA sequence: TGCGCCAGCAGCGGAGGGACAGGGGTCGGGGAGCTGTTTTTT. This translates into CASSGGTGVGELFF.

This clone came up once. The J gene is TRBJ2-7, the V gene TRBV28; perhaps TRBD1 as D (6 bases). The germline CDR1 and CDR2 sequences are MDHEN and SYDVKM. The CDR3 is made up of 16 amino acids. V was clipped by 6 bases and J by 4 bases, with 22 bases between them. The CDR3 loop reads CASRLRPQGFRYEQYF. Written as DNA, the CDR3 is TGTGCCAGCAGACTCAGGCCGCAGGGGTTTAGGTACGAGCAGTACTTC.

This clone has more than one count but fewer than ten. This CDR3 is CAIRLTTGRDNYGYTF. The CDR3 bases are TGTGCCATCAGACTTACGACAGGGCGGGATAACTATGGCTACACCTTC. V and J are TRBV10-3 and TRBJ1-2; TRBD1 aligns across 7 bases. Germline V lookup: CDR1 ENHRY, CDR2 SYGVKD. The CDR3 runs 16 residues. The junction had 11 bases not matched to a gene; V was cut back by 6 bases and J by 1 base.

The genes are TRBV18 and TRBJ2-3, with 8 bases that match TRBD2. CDR3 size: 14 residues. The V gene end was trimmed by 5 bases and the J gene end by 6 bases; junction bases not matched to a gene: 7. Germline CDR1 and CDR2: KGHSH and LQKENI. This chain's CDR3 is CASSTGTRWDTQYF. For the CDR3, the DNA is TGTGCCAGCTCAACCGGGACTAGGTGGGATACGCAGTATTTT.

This chain connects TRBV5-1 to TRBJ1-1; the match to TRBD1 covers 9 bases. Germline values: CDR1 SGHRS, CDR2 YFSETQ. After removal of 3 bases from V and 6 bases from J, the junction contained 3 bases not matched to a gene. The CDR3 totals 13 residues. In nucleotides, the CDR3 is TGCGCCAGCAGCTCACGACAGGGGGCTGAAGCTTTCTTT. This translates into CASSSRQGAEAFF.